The clone carrying this T cell receptor (beta chain) was counted ten times or more. Germline lookup yields CDR1 MDHEN and CDR2 SYDVKM. V shed 3 bases, J shed 3 bases, and the junction held 4 bases outside the gene matches. The CDR3 contains 15 residues. Unique molecular identifiers were used in preparing the TCRbeta library. TCRdb recomputed calls from the PCR reads with MiXCR, one row per CDR3 protein. The sample shows more than 85,000 distinct CDR3 sequences, around 6.1% of them seen only once. The data were obtained in a study of T-cell reconstitution after alpha-beta-depleted transplantation in children.

This material consisted of PBMCs, mostly from graft donor cells, taken 60 days after TCRalphabeta/CD19-depleted stem cell transplant. This chain uses TRBV28 with TRBJ2-4, with 8 bases fitting TRBD1. The origin of this receptor is a female patient between 2 and 15 years old who had a stem cell transplant for Fanconi anemia, so the T cells may come from the graft donor. The CDR3 loop reads CASSFTGTGKNIQYF. The CDR3 DNA reads as TGTGCCAGCAGTTTTACAGGGACAGGCAAAAACATTCAGTACTTC.